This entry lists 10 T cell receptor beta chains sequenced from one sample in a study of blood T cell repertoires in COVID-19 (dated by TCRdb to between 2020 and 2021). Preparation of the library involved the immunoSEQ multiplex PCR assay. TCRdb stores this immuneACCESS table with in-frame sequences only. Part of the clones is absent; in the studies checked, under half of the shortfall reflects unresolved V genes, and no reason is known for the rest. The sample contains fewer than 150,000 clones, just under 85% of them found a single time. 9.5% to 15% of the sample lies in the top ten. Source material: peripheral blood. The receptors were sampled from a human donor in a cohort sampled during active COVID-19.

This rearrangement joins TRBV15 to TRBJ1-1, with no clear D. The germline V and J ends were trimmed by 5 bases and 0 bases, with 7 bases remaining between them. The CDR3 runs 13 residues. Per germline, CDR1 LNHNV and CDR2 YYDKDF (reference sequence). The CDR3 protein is CATSLRMNTEAFF. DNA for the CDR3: TGTGCCACCAGCCTAAGAATGAACACTGAAGCTTTCTTT.

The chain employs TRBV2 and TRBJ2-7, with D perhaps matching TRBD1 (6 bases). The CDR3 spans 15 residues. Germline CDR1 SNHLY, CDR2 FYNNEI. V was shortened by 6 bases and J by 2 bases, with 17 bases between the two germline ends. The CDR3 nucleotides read TGTGCCAGCAGCCGGAACCAGGGGAAAACCTACGAGCAGTACTTC. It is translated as CASSRNQGKTYEQYF. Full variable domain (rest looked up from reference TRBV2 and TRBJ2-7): EPEVTQTPSHQVTQMGQEVILRCVPISNHLYFYWYRQILGQKVEFLVSFYNNEISEKSEIFDDQFSVERPDGSNFTLKIRSTKLEDSAMYFCASSRNQGKTYEQYFGPGTRLTVT.

The CDR3 bases are TGTGCCACCAGCAGACGGGGGACTAGCGGGGATCAAGAGACCCAGTACTTC. It specifies CATSRRGTSGDQETQYF. V gene TRBV15 combines with J gene TRBJ2-5, with 13 bases matching TRBD2. CDR1 is LNHNV and CDR2 is YYDKDF in the germline V gene (reference sequence). The CDR3 loop spans 17 amino acids. V shed 2 bases, J shed 2 bases, and the junction held 5 bases outside the gene matches.

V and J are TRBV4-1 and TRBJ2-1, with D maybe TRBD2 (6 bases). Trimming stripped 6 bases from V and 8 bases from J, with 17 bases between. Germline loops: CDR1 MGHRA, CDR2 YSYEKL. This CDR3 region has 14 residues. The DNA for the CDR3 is TGCGCCAGCAGGGTCGGGGACTGGGGGGATGAGCAGTTCTTC. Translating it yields CASRVGDWGDEQFF.

In nucleotides, the CDR3 is TGTGCCATCAGTGCAGACAGGGGTGGTAGCTACACCTTC. This codes for CAISADRGGSYTF. The chain joins TRBV10-3 to TRBJ1-2, with 8 bases matching TRBD1. Trimming took 4 bases from V and 9 from J; bases not matched to a gene: 7. Germline CDR1 ENHRY, CDR2 SYGVKD. The CDR3 has 13 residues.

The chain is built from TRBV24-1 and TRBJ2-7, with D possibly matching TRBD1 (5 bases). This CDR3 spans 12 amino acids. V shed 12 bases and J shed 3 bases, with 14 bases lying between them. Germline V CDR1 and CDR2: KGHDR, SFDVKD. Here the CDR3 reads CAPVQGNYEQYF. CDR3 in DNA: TGTGCCCCCGTCCAGGGTAACTACGAGCAGTACTTC.

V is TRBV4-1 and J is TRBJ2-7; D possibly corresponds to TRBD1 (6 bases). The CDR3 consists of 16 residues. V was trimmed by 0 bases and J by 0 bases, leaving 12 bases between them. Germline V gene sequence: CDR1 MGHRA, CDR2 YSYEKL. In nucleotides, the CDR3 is TGCGCCAGCAGCCAAGACCCAACAGGGAGCTCCTACGAGCAGTACTTC. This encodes CASSQDPTGSSYEQYF.

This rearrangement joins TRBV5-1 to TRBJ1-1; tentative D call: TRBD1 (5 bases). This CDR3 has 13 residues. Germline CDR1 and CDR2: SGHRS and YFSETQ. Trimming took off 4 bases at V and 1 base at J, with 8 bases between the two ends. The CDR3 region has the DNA TGCGCCAGCAGCGTGGACACGAACACTGAAGCTTTCTTT. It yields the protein CASSVDTNTEAFF.

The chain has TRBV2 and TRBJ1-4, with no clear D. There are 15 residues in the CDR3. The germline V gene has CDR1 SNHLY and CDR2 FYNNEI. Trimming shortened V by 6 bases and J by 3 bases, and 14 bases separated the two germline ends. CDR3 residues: CASSPNGKANEKLFF. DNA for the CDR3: TGTGCCAGCAGCCCCAACGGGAAGGCTAATGAAAAACTGTTTTTT.

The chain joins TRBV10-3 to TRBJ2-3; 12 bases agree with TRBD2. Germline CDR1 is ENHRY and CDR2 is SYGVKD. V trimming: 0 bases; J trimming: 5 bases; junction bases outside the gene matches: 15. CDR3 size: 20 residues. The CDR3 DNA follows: TGTGCCATCAGTGAGTCTATTCTAGCGGGGGGGCCATCAGGCAGAGATACGCAGTATTTT. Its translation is CAISESILAGGPSGRDTQYF.